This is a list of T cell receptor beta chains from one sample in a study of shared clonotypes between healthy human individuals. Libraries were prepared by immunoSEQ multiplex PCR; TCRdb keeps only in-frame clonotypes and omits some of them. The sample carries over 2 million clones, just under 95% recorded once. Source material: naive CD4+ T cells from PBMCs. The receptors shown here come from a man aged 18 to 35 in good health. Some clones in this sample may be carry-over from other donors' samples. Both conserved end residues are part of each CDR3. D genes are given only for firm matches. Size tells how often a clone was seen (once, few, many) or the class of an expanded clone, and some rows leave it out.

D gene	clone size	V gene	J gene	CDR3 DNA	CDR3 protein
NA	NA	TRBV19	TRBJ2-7	TGTGCCAGTAGTATAGAAAGCCAGAGCCAGCAGTACTTC	CASSIESQSQQYF
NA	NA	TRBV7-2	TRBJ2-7	TGTGCCAGCAGCTTAGGGGGGCAGGTTTCCTACGAGCAGTACTTC	CASSLGGQVSYEQYF
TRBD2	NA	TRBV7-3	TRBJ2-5	TGTGCCAGCAGCTTAACCGCCATCAGCGGGAGTCTGATGGTCTCAGGAGAGACCCAGTACTTC	CASSLTAISGSLMVSGETQYF
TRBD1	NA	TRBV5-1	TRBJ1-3	TGCGCCAGCAGCTTCCAGGGGGCGAGCACCATATATTTT	CASSFQGASTIYF
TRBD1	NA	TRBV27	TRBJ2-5	TGTGCCAGCAGTTTGGACAGGGGGGGCTTGGTTGGCCAAGAGACCCAGTACTTC	CASSLDRGGLVGQETQYF
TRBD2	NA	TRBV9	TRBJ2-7	TGTGCCAGCAGCCCTCGCGAAACGGGACTAGCGGGATCAGACTACGAGCAGTACTTC	CASSPRETGLAGSDYEQYF
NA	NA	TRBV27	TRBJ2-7	TGTGCCAGCAGTTTTCGCAGCAGGGGAGGCGAGCAGTACTTC	CASSFRSRGGEQYF
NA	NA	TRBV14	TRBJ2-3	TGTGCCAGCAGCCAAGTGATCTTTCGGGATACGCAGTATTTT	CASSQVIFRDTQYF
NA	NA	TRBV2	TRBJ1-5	TGTGCCAGCAGTGTGCCTGCAAGCAATCAGCCCCAGCATTTT	CASSVPASNQPQHF
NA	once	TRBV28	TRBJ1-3	TGTGCCAGCAGTTTGGTAGCAGCCTCTGGAAACACCATATATTTT	CASSLVAASGNTIYF
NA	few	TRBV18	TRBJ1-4	TGTGCCAGCTCACCGACCCCCGTGGCAAAACTGTTTTTT	CASSPTPVAKLFF
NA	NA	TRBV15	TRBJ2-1	TGTGCCACCAGCAGACAACTAAGTCAGGGCGGTGAGCAGTTCTTC	CATSRQLSQGGEQFF
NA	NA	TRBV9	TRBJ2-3	TGTGCCAGCAGCGTAGCTGACTACCCTGGGGATACGCAGTATTTT	CASSVADYPGDTQYF
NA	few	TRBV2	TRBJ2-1	TGTGCCAGCAGGGTTCAAGTTAAGCAGTTCTTC	CASRVQVKQFF
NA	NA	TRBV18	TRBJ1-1	TGTGCCAGCTCACCCTTACAGGGATATTACACTGAAGCTTTCTTT	CASSPLQGYYTEAFF